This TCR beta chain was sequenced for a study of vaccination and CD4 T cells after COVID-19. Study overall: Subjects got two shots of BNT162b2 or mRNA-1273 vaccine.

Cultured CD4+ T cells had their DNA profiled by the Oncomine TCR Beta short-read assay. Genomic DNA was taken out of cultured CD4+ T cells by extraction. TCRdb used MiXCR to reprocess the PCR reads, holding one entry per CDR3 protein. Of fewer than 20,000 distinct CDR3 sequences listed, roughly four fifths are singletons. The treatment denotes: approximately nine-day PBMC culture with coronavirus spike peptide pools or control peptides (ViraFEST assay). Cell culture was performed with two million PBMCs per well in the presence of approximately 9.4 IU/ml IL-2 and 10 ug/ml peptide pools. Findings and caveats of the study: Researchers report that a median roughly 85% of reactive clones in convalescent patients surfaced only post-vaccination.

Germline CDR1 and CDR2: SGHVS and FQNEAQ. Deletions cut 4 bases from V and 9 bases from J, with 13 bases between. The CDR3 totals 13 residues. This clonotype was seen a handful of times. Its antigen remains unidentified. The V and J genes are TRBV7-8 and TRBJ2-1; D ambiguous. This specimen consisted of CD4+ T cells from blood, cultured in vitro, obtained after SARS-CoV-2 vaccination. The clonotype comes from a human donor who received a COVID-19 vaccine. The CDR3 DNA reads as TGTGCCAGCAGCTATATGGGGTCGGCTGAGCAGTTCTTC. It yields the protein CASSYMGSAEQFF.